This T cell receptor (beta chain) emerged from a study of T cell responses to AZD1222 COVID-19 vaccine. Clones were read by immunoSEQ multiplex PCR, and TCRdb kept only the in-frame ones, dropping some. The sample includes about 150,000 clones, about 91% of them seen just once. This CDR3 contains 14 residues. Trimming removed 5 bases from V and 0 bases from J, with 8 bases in between. CDR1 and CDR2 from the germline V gene are LNHNV and YYDKDF (reference sequence). The chain joins TRBV15 to TRBJ1-3; unclear D gene. The sample here was peripheral blood, taken 28 days after the second AZD1222 dose. This clonotype was sampled from an adult who received the AZD1222 COVID-19 vaccine. DNA of the CDR3: TGTGCCACCAGCCCCCGTCCCTCTGGAAACACCATATATTTT. Its translation: CATSPRPSGNTIYF.